This T cell receptor beta chain was found in a study of cytomegalovirus exposure and HLA in healthy donors. The PCR employed 60 Vbeta primers together with 13 Jbeta primers. How the authors handled the data: Later analysis identified 80 million to 90 million unique TCR beta chains, 9 million to 13 million shared. The assay was immunoSEQ multiplex PCR, and TCRdb's table has in-frame clones only and misses some. V and J calls and clone size are those listed in that table; D and trimming were worked out from the DNA. The sample includes under 200,000 clones, more than 60% of them seen just once. Regarding the study as a whole: Later analysis suggested links between common viral pathogens and several top significant clusters.

This CDR3 region has 12 residues. V lost 2 bases, J lost 6 bases, and 7 bases lay in between. Germline CDR1 reads SGHTA; CDR2 reads FQGNSA. Points on this clone: The antigen remains undetermined.

This rearrangement joins TRBV7-2 to TRBJ1-1; unclear D gene. This receptor was obtained from a middle-aged woman in good health and CMV-seropositive. Sequenced sample: PBMCs. The DNA for the CDR3 is TGTGCCAGCAGCTTAAGCTCACCTGAAGCTTTCTTT. Its protein is CASSLSSPEAFF.